Listed below are T cell receptor beta chains from one sample, sequenced in a study of identifying expanded T cells in peripheral blood. Clones were read by immunoSEQ multiplex PCR, and TCRdb kept only the in-frame ones, dropping some. The sample contains approximately 83,000 clones, about 85% of which appear only once. Sequenced material: blood. Receptors were obtained from a person aged 18 to 70 in good health. CDR3s include the opening cysteine and the closing phenylalanine or tryptophan. The D gene is left open where the match is weak. Clone size, where shown, is once, few, many, or a class for clones that have expanded.

size	V	J	D	DNA	CDR3
-	TRBV19	TRBJ1-5	TRBD1	TGTGCCAGTAACAGGGGTTTTGGCAATCAGCCCCAGCATTTT	CASNRGFGNQPQHF
-	TRBV27	TRBJ2-3	-	TGTGCCAGCAGTTTAGTGGGAGCTTCAGATACGCAGTATTTT	CASSLVGASDTQYF
-	TRBV11-2	TRBJ1-4	-	TGTGCCAGCAGGAGACCAGAGGCAGCAGAAAAACTGTTTTTT	CASRRPEAAEKLFF
-	TRBV2	TRBJ1-1	-	TGTGCCAGCAGTGAACGGTTAGTAGGGCCCACTGAAGCTTTCTTT	CASSERLVGPTEAFF
-	TRBV15	TRBJ1-4	TRBD1	TGTGCCACCAGCGGAGACAGGGGGGTAGTCGCTAATGAAAAACTGTTTTTT	CATSGDRGVVANEKLFF
-	TRBV27	TRBJ2-2	TRBD1	TGTGCCAGCACTCAATTGACAGGGGGCTTTTACACCGGGGAGCTGTTTTTT	CASTQLTGGFYTGELFF
-	TRBV4-3	TRBJ1-2	-	TGCGCCAGCAGCCAATTTCAAGGGGCCGCCTATGGCTACACCTTC	CASSQFQGAAYGYTF
-	TRBV7-6	TRBJ2-5	-	TGTGCCAGCAGCAAATACCAAGAGACCCAGTACTTC	CASSKYQETQYF
-	TRBV27	TRBJ1-2	-	TGTGCCAGCAGTTTTGGACTTAGCTGGGACTATGGCTACACCTTC	CASSFGLSWDYGYTF
-	TRBV7-9	TRBJ1-2	-	TGTGCCAGCAGCAACGACGGTTGGGGCAAACGCTACACCTTC	CASSNDGWGKRYTF
-	TRBV28	TRBJ1-1	TRBD1	TGTGCCAGCAGTTTGCGGTTGGGACAGGGAGTGAACACTGAAGCTTTCTTT	CASSLRLGQGVNTEAFF
-	TRBV6-5	TRBJ2-7	-	TGTGCCAGCAGCCACGTTGGTGAGCAGTACTTC	CASSHVGEQYF
-	TRBV2	TRBJ2-2	-	TGTGCCAGTTCTAGAGAGAACACCGGGGAGCTGTTTTTT	CASSRENTGELFF
-	TRBV21-1	TRBJ2-5	-	TGTGCCAGCAGTCCGGACACGTACCAAGAGACCCAGTACTTC	CASSPDTYQETQYF
-	TRBV9	TRBJ1-3	-	TGTGCCAGCTCCCCGGGTGGCTCTGGAAACACCATATATTTT	CASSPGGSGNTIYF
-	TRBV6-6	TRBJ1-2	TRBD1	TGTGCCAGCAGTTTACAGGGGGCCGGTGGCTACACCTTC	CASSLQGAGGYTF
few	TRBV5-1	TRBJ2-3	TRBD2	TGCGCCAGCAGCAGCGGGGGGACTACAGATACGCAGTATTTT	CASSSGGTTDTQYF
-	TRBV7-2	TRBJ2-7	-	TGTGCCAGCAGCTTAGACTTACAGGGTTCCTACGAGCAGTACTTC	CASSLDLQGSYEQYF
-	TRBV7-2	TRBJ2-5	-	TGTGCCAGCAGCTCTGCAGCTCAAGAGACCCAGTACTTC	CASSSAAQETQYF
-	TRBV11-3	TRBJ1-1	-	TGTGCCAGCAGCTTACGGACGGGCAACACTGAAGCTTTCTTT	CASSLRTGNTEAFF
-	TRBV7-9	TRBJ2-5	TRBD2	TGTGCCAGTGACTTGAGCGGGGGCTTCGTGGGAGAGACCCAGTACTTC	CASDLSGGFVGETQYF
few	TRBV9	TRBJ2-2	-	TGTGCCAGCAGCCCCTCCGGGGCAGGCAACACCGGGGAGCTGTTTTTT	CASSPSGAGNTGELFF
-	TRBV5-1	TRBJ2-5	TRBD2	TGCGCCAGCAGTCCGAGTGCTCGACTAGCGGGGGCCTTAGAGACCCAGTACTTC	CASSPSARLAGALETQYF
-	TRBV27	TRBJ2-1	-	TGTGCCAGCAGTTTATACGTGGTAATCACCTACAATGAGCAGTTCTTC	CASSLYVVITYNEQFF
-	TRBV19	TRBJ2-3	-	TGTGCCAGTGCAATGAGCACAGATACGCAGTATTTT	CASAMSTDTQYF
few	TRBV11-1	TRBJ1-2	-	TGTGCCAGCAGCCAACAGGGAGAGGGCTACACCTTC	CASSQQGEGYTF
few	TRBV5-1	TRBJ2-7	-	TGCGCCAGCAGCTTGGCCGACGGACCCATACGGAACGAGCAGTACTTC	CASSLADGPIRNEQYF
-	TRBV6-6	TRBJ2-1	TRBD2	TGTGCCAGCAGATCCGGGACTAACAATGAGCAGTTCTTC	CASRSGTNNEQFF
-	TRBV13	TRBJ2-1	-	TGTGCCAGCACCCTAGACAGCAACAATGAGCAGTTCTTC	CASTLDSNNEQFF
-	TRBV10-2	TRBJ1-4	-	TGCGCCAGCAGTGAGGAGGTTGACGGATCAACTAATGAAAAACTGTTTTTT	CASSEEVDGSTNEKLFF
-	TRBV11-1	TRBJ2-1	TRBD2	TGTGCCAGCAGCCTAACTAGCGGGGGACTACTTGGCCACAATGAGCAGTTCTTC	CASSLTSGGLLGHNEQFF
-	TRBV18	TRBJ2-6	TRBD1	TGTGCCAGCTCACCGGCTCCGGGACAGAGTTCCTCTGGGGCCAACGTCCTGACTTTC	CASSPAPGQSSSGANVLTF
once	TRBV7-2	TRBJ1-1	-	TGTGCCAGCAGCATTTACACTGAAGCTTTCTTT	CASSIYTEAFF
-	TRBV6-6	TRBJ2-7	TRBD2	TGTGCCAGCAGCCGCGAACGGGGGGGTTGGTACGAGCAGTACTTC	CASSRERGGWYEQYF
once	TRBV11-2	TRBJ1-1	-	TGTGCCAGCAGCTTACAAGAAGGGTCTGAAGCTTTCTTT	CASSLQEGSEAFF